Presented here are 10 T cell receptor beta chains from one specimen sequenced in a study of blood T cell repertoires in COVID-19. Some clones are missing from TCRdb's copy, which holds only in-frame ones; the method was immunoSEQ multiplex PCR. The sample lists about 230,000 clones; over 80% were seen once. The sequencing sample was made of peripheral blood. These receptors originate from a woman under 40 with COVID-19, enrolled during active disease.

The chain carries TRBV7-8 and TRBJ1-2; a possible D gene is TRBD1 (5 bases). The V and J ends lost 3 bases and 4 bases respectively, with 12 bases between them. CDR1 and CDR2 from the germline V gene are SGHVS and FQNEAQ. The CDR3 contains 14 residues. The CDR3 coding sequence is TGTGCCAGCAGCTTTGCCCAGGGAGGCTATGGCTACACCTTC. Translation gives CASSFAQGGYGYTF.

V gene TRBV2 combines with J gene TRBJ2-1, with D hard to call. Germline CDR1 reads SNHLY; CDR2 reads FYNNEI. This CDR3 region has 14 residues. Deletions cut 7 bases from V and 4 bases from J, with 14 bases between. CDR3 loop: CASTLQVLYNEQFF. In DNA, the CDR3 is TGTGCCAGCACGTTGCAGGTGCTTTACAATGAGCAGTTCTTC.

The V and J genes are TRBV6-4 and TRBJ2-3, with D tentatively TRBD1 (6 bases). V lost 2 bases and J lost 1, with 7 bases in between. The CDR3 spans 14 residues. Per the germline V gene, CDR1 is MRHNA and CDR2 is SNTAGT. DNA of the CDR3: TGTGCCAGCAGTGACGCAGGGGGCACAGATACGCAGTATTTT. As protein: CASSDAGGTDTQYF.

V is TRBV5-1 and J is TRBJ1-2; 9 bases match TRBD1. J gave up 5 bases and V 4 bases, and 3 bases lay outside the gene matches. Germline V gives CDR1 SGHRS, CDR2 YFSETQ. The CDR3 runs to 13 residues. The CDR3 here is CASSLGTGYGYTF. DNA of the CDR3: TGCGCCAGCAGCCTCGGGACAGGGTATGGCTACACCTTC.

A word on this clone: Other DNA sequences of this sample code for an identical CDR3. The chain combines TRBV20-1 with TRBJ1-5; D is ambiguous. V dropped 3 bases and J dropped 0 bases, with 6 bases sitting between them. The CDR3 sequence is 13 residues long. Germline-derived CDR1 and CDR2 are DFQATT and SNEGSKA (reference sequence). CDR3 in DNA: TGCAGTGCTAGTACGGGTAGCAATCAGCCCCAGCATTTT. Translating gives CSASTGSNQPQHF.

V usage is TRBV30 and J usage is TRBJ2-7, with 10 bases that match TRBD2. Germline values: CDR1 GTSNPN, CDR2 SVGIG (reference sequence). This CDR3 contains 14 residues. Losses at the gene ends were 3 bases for V and 4 bases for J; bases not matched to a gene: 6. CDR3: CAWSLLAGNYEQYF. CDR3 nucleotide sequence: TGTGCCTGGAGCCTACTAGCGGGAAATTACGAGCAGTACTTC.

The gene calls are TRBV24-1 and TRBJ1-2; tentative D call: TRBD1 (5 bases). The V end was cut by 6 bases, the J end by 1 base, with 8 bases between. The CDR3 is 13 amino acids. Germline V lookup: CDR1 KGHDR, CDR2 SFDVKD. CDR3: CATSSDSNYGYTF. As DNA, the CDR3 is TGTGCCACCAGTTCAGACAGTAACTATGGCTACACCTTC.

The J gene is TRBJ2-5, the V gene TRBV5-4; 7 bases match TRBD2. Trimming at V came to 0 bases and at J to 4 bases, leaving 3 bases not matched to a gene. The CDR3 runs 14 residues. Germline CDR1 SGHNT, CDR2 YYREEE (reference sequence). The DNA of the CDR3 is TGTGCCAGCAGCTTGGGACTAGCAGTAGAGACCCAGTACTTC. Encoded protein: CASSLGLAVETQYF. Drawing the rest from reference TRBV5-4 and TRBJ2-5, the complete variable domain is ETGVTQSPTHLIKTRGQQVTLRCSSQSGHNTVSWYQQALGQGPQFIFQYYREEENGRGNFPPRFSGLQFPNYSSELNVNALELDDSALYLCASSLGLAVETQYFGPGTRLLVL.

CDR3 DNA: TGTGCCAGCAGCCAACGCCCCCGGCGGGGACCGACCTCTCGAGATACGCAGTATTTT. Its translation is CASSQRPRRGPTSRDTQYF. V gene TRBV3-1 (or the pseudogene TRBV3-2) combines with J gene TRBJ2-3; a weak D match, TRBD2 (6 bases). The germline V gene has CDR1 LGHDT and CDR2 YNNKEL (reference sequence). The V and J ends lost 2 bases and 5 bases respectively, with 26 bases between them. CDR3 size: 19 residues.

This clone was seen only a few times. Here the CDR3 reads CASSQSAGGLYEQYF. Written as DNA, the CDR3 is TGCGCCAGCAGCCAAAGTGCGGGGGGGCTCTACGAGCAGTACTTC. This chain uses TRBV4-1 with TRBJ2-7, with 9 bases aligning to TRBD2. The CDR3 covers 15 residues. Germline values: CDR1 MGHRA, CDR2 YSYEKL. Trimming took 2 bases from V and 3 from J; bases not matched to a gene: 5.